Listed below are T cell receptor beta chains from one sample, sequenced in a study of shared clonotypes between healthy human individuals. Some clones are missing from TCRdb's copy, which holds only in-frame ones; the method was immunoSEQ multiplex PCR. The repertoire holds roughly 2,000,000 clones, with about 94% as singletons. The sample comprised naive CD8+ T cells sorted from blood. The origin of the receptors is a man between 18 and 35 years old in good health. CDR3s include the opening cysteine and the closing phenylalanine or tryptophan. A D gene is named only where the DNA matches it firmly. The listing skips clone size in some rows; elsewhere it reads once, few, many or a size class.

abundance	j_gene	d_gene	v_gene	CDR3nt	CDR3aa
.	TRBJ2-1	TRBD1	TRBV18	TGTGCCAGCTCACCTCGCGCCGGACAGGACGAGTCTAATGAGCAGTTCTTC	CASSPRAGQDESNEQFF
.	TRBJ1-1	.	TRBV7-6	TGTGCCAGCAGCTTAGGAGACAGCGCTGAAGCTTTCTTT	CASSLGDSAEAFF
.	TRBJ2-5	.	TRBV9	TGTGCCAGCAGCGTAAATGGATGGGGGGTAGCAGAGACCCAGTACTTC	CASSVNGWGVAETQYF
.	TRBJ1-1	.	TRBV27	TGTGCCAGCAGTTTATCGAGGCAGGGGCTTGAAGCTTTCTTT	CASSLSRQGLEAFF
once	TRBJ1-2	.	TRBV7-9	TGTGCCAGCAGCTTACCAACCGGGACGGCGTCCTATGGCTACACCTTC	CASSLPTGTASYGYTF
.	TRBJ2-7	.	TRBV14	TGTGCCAGCAGCCAAGATTCGTGGCAGAACTACGAGCAGTACTTC	CASSQDSWQNYEQYF
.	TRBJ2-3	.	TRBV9	TGTGCCAGCAGCGTAGACACCCCAGATACGCAGTATTTT	CASSVDTPDTQYF
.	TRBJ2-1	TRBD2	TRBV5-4	TGTGCCAGCAGCCTTGAGCGGGGGGCTTCCTACAATGAGCAGTTCTTC	CASSLERGASYNEQFF
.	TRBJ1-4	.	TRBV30	TGTGCCTGGAGTTGGTCAGGGCTAAATGAAAAACTGTTTTTT	CAWSWSGLNEKLFF
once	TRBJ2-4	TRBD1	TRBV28	TGTGCCAGCAGTTCCCCACAGGGGAGCAAAAACATTCAGTACTTC	CASSSPQGSKNIQYF
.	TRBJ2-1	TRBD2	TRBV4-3	TGCGCCAGCAGCCAAGGGAAAGGGACTAGCGGACGATTGAATGAGCAGTTCTTC	CASSQGKGTSGRLNEQFF
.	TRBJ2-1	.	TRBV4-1	TGCGCCAGCAGCCAAGAACTCCCGGGGTCTTACAATGAGCAGTTCTTC	CASSQELPGSYNEQFF
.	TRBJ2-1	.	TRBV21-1	TGTGCCGGGGCTCGGGGTAGCGGGAGAGAAATGAATGAGCAGTTCTTC	CAGARGSGREMNEQFF
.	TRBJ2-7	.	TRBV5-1	TGCGCCAGCAGCTTGGCCCCGTTCGGCGAGCAGTACTTC	CASSLAPFGEQYF
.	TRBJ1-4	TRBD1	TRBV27	TGTGCCAGCAGTCGTACTAAAGCGGGACAGGGTGAGGGAAAACTGTTTTTT	CASSRTKAGQGEGKLFF
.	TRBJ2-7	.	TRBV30	TGTGCCTGGAGTGTACCCCGAGACATCTTCTACGAGCAGTACTTC	CAWSVPRDIFYEQYF
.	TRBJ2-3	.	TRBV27	TGTGCCGCCCCAGATACGCAGTATTTT	CAAPDTQYF
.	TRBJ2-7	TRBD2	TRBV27	TGTGCCAGCAGTCCTTCGACTAGCGGGGGGCCCGAGCAGTACTTC	CASSPSTSGGPEQYF
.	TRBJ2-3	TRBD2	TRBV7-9	TGTGCCAGCAGCTCGACTAGCGCCCCCACAGATACGCAGTATTTT	CASSSTSAPTDTQYF
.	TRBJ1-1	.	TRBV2	TGTGCCAGCAGTGATGAGAACACTGAAGCTTTCTTT	CASSDENTEAFF
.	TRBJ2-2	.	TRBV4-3	TGCGCCAGCAGCCAAGATCGAGGTGTTAACACCGGGGAGCTGTTTTTT	CASSQDRGVNTGELFF
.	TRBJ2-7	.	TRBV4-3	TGCGCCAGCAGCCAAGATCCCAGGGGAAGTCAACGCTACGAGCAGTACTTC	CASSQDPRGSQRYEQYF
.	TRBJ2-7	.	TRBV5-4	TGTGCCAGCAGCCCTGGGCCTGCCTACGAGCAGTACTTC	CASSPGPAYEQYF
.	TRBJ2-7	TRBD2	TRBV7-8	TGTGCCAGCAGCTCTAGCGGGGGGGCCTACGAGCAGTACTTC	CASSSSGGAYEQYF
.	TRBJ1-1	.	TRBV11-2	TGTGCCAGCAGCCATGGGATGGGGCAGGGCATTATGAACACTGAAGCTTTCTTT	CASSHGMGQGIMNTEAFF
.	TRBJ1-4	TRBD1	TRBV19	TGTGCCAGTAGCGCCGGAGGGACAGCTCTTGAAAAACTGTTTTTT	CASSAGGTALEKLFF
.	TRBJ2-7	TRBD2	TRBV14	TGTGCCAGCAGCCATCTCCCCGGGACTAGCGGGAGTGAAACCCACGAGCAGTACTTC	CASSHLPGTSGSETHEQYF
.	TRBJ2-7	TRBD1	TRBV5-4	TGTGCCAGCAGCTTGCATCTTACAGGGGGGACCTACGAGCAGTACTTC	CASSLHLTGGTYEQYF
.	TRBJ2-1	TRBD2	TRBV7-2	TGTGCCAGCAGCTTGTTCCTAGCGGGCATGAATGAGCAGTTCTTC	CASSLFLAGMNEQFF
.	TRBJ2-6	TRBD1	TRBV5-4	TGTGCCAGCAGCCGGGACAGTTATCTTCCCGTATCTGGGGCCAACGTCCTGACTTTC	CASSRDSYLPVSGANVLTF
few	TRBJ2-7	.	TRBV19	TGTGCCAGTAGTATAGGGGGTCTTGACTACGAGCAGTACTTC	CASSIGGLDYEQYF
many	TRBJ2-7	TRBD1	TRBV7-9	TGTGCCAGCAGCCTGGGGACAGCCGAGCAGTACTTC	CASSLGTAEQYF
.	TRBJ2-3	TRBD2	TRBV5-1	TGCGCCAGCAGCCCGGGAGCGGGGGCTTTGGGAGATACGCAGTATTTT	CASSPGAGALGDTQYF
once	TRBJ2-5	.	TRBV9	TGTGCCAGCAGCCCCCAGGGGGGGGAACTTGAGACCCAGTACTTC	CASSPQGGELETQYF
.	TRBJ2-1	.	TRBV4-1	TGCGCCAGCAGCCAAGGGCGGGAACATTACAATGAGCAGTTCTTC	CASSQGREHYNEQFF
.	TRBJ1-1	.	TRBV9	TGTGCCAGCAGCGTAGATGGTTCGGAGGCGACTTTCTTT	CASSVDGSEATFF
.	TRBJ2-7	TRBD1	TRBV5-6	TGTGCCAGCAGCTTCGGGACAGGGTTGTACGAGCAGTACTTC	CASSFGTGLYEQYF
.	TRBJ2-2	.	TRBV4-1	TGCGCCAGCAGCCAAGAAAGGGCGAACACCGGGGAGCTGTTTTTT	CASSQERANTGELFF
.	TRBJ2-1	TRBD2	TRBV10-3	TGTGCCATCAGTGACCCAGCGGGGACTAGCGGGGGGAAAATATACAATGAGCAGTTCTTC	CAISDPAGTSGGKIYNEQFF
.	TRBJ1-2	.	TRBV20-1	TGCAGTGCCGGCTTGGGGGGCTACACCTTC	CSAGLGGYTF